This T cell receptor (beta chain) was recorded in a study of shared clonotypes between healthy human individuals. The CDR3 has 19 amino acids. Germline assignment: CDR1 SGHAT and CDR2 FQNNGV. V was pared by 5 bases and J by 0 bases, with 18 bases of the junction left unmatched. Per the original methods: Filtering of immunoSEQ junctional sequences could not match full-length read filtering. The data were produced by immunoSEQ multiplex PCR, yet TCRdb's version contains in-frame clones alone and is incomplete. The V and J calls and clone size were taken over from that table, and D and trimming were inferred from the DNA. Found here are over 1.4 million clones, approximately 96% of them singletons; the top ten hold approximately 1.1%.

This receptor was taken from a man in his thirties or forties in good health. Sequencing was carried out using naive CD4+ T cells sorted from blood. Subset defined: CD45RA+ positively selected. This chain uses TRBV11-2 with TRBJ2-5, with 7 nucleotides matching TRBD2. Here the CDR3 DNA reads TGTGCCAGCAGCCCCATATGGTGGGCGGGAGCCCCGTACCAAGAGACCCAGTACTTC. The encoded protein is CASSPIWWAGAPYQETQYF.